These 23 T cell receptor beta chains originate from one sample sequenced in a study of T-cell reconstitution after alpha-beta-depleted transplantation in children (dated by TCRdb to the mid-2010s). Library preparation was by PCR. Sequencing used an Illumina HiSeq 2500. TCR libraries were prepared with molecular barcoding, using unique molecular identifiers to normalize TCRbeta repertoire quantification. TCRdb reran the public reads through fastp at Q25 and MiXCR, keeping productive beta chains. Each entry is one CDR3 protein sequence, shown with its most common DNA and genes. The sample table holds around 500,000 distinct CDR3 sequences, of which under 15% were seen once. The ten top clones hold less than 6.5% of the sample. The sample in question was PBMCs from the stem cell graft donor, obtained from the stem cell graft. The receptors originated from a human donor who donated a stem cell graft to a child with combined immunodeficiency.

This clonotype came up a few times. The chain uses TRBV25-1 and TRBJ2-1; TRBD1 or TRBD2 may be the D gene (5 bases each). V lost 5 bases to trimming and J lost 9 bases, with 17 bases between them. The CDR3 consists of 14 residues. In germline, CDR1 is MGHDK, CDR2 SYGVNS. CDR3 region: CASSTSLGVAEQFF. The DNA for the CDR3 is TGTGCCAGCAGTACATCTCTGGGGGTTGCTGAGCAGTTCTTC.

The gene calls are TRBV25-1 and TRBJ1-1; D remains ambiguous. This CDR3 is 14 amino acids long. CDR1 is MGHDK and CDR2 is SYGVNS in the germline V gene. Trimming stripped 0 bases from V and 2 bases from J, with 7 bases between. CDR3 DNA sequence: TGTGCCAGCAGTGAATATTCCCTCAACACTGAAGCTTTCTTT. Its protein is CASSEYSLNTEAFF. Drawing the rest from reference TRBV25-1 and TRBJ1-1, the complete variable domain is EADIYQTPRYLVIGTGKKITLECSQTMGHDKMYWYQQDPGMELHLIHYSYGVNSTEKGDLSSESTVSRIRTEHFPLTLESARPSHTSQYLCASSEYSLNTEAFFGQGTRLTVV.

This clonotype was found a few times. J is TRBJ1-5 and V is TRBV18, with D hard to call. The CDR3 has 12 amino acids. The V end lost 4 bases, the J end lost 4 bases, and 5 bases lay between the germline ends. Germline V lookup: CDR1 KGHSH, CDR2 LQKENI. The CDR3 region is CASSRYNQPQHF. The CDR3 DNA sequence: TGTGCCAGCTCACGATATAATCAGCCCCAGCATTTT.

In its sample, this clonotype was seen a few times. The genes are TRBV5-1 and TRBJ2-3; 8 bases are shared with TRBD2. Unmatched junction bases numbered 6, after V lost 4 bases and J lost 2 bases. Per germline, CDR1 SGHRS and CDR2 YFSETQ. The CDR3 spans 15 residues. CDR3 amino acids: CASSGAGDLTDTQYF. As DNA, the CDR3 is TGCGCCAGCAGCGGAGCGGGGGATCTCACAGATACGCAGTATTTT.

The V gene is TRBV2, the J gene TRBJ1-5, with D possibly TRBD1 on 5 matching bases. Per the germline V gene, CDR1 is SNHLY and CDR2 is FYNNEI. CDR3 length equals 14 residues. The V gene lost 7 bases and the J gene lost 4 bases, with 14 bases spanning the gap. The CDR3 here is CASTRDGGNQPQHF. Written as DNA, the CDR3 is TGTGCCAGCACCCGGGACGGAGGGAATCAGCCCCAGCATTTT. Full variable domain (outside the CDR3, taken from reference TRBV2 and TRBJ1-5): EPEVTQTPSHQVTQMGQEVILRCVPISNHLYFYWYRQILGQKVEFLVSFYNNEISEKSEIFDDQFSVERPDGSNFTLKIRSTKLEDSAMYFCASTRDGGNQPQHFGDGTRLSIL.

The chain recombines TRBV5-6 with TRBJ1-6, with 8 bases fitting TRBD1. Germline CDR1 reads SGHDT; CDR2 reads YYEEEE. The J segment lost 6 bases and the V segment lost 4 bases, leaving 9 bases of the junction unmatched. There are 16 residues in the CDR3. CDR3 region: CASSLDGQGGNSPLHF. The CDR3 DNA is TGTGCCAGCAGCCTTGACGGACAGGGCGGTAATTCACCCCTCCACTTT. The full variable domain, completed using reference TRBV5-6 and TRBJ1-6, is DAGVTQSPTHLIKTRGQQVTLRCSPKSGHDTVSWYQQALGQGPQFIFQYYEEEERQRGNFPDRFSGHQFPNYSSELNVNALLLGDSALYLCASSLDGQGGNSPLHFGNGTRLTVT.

This chain joins TRBV7-8 and TRBJ2-3, with TRBD2 matching 9 bases. The CDR3 has 16 amino acids. Looked up from germline, CDR1 is SGHVS and CDR2 is FQNEAQ. The J segment lost 3 bases and the V segment lost 5 bases, leaving 9 bases of the junction unmatched. In nucleotides, the CDR3 is TGTGCCAGCAGCCAGCGACTAGCGGCGGTTACAGATACGCAGTATTTT. The encoded protein is CASSQRLAAVTDTQYF.

This clonotype was seen a few times. The CDR3 DNA follows: TGTGCCACCAGTGATGGGACAGGCTTTAGCAATCAGCCCCAGCATTTT. Protein: CATSDGTGFSNQPQHF. The chain combines TRBV24-1 with TRBJ1-5; 8 bases agree with TRBD1. Germline CDR1 is KGHDR and CDR2 is SFDVKD. This CDR3 is 16 amino acids long. Unmatched junction bases numbered 3, after V lost 3 bases and J lost 0 bases.

This clonotype came up a few times. This chain connects TRBV30 to TRBJ2-7; D gene uncertain. The CDR3 consists of 13 residues. Per germline, CDR1 GTSNPN and CDR2 SVGIG (reference sequence). Trimming removed 2 bases from V and 3 bases from J, with 11 bases in between. CDR3 DNA sequence: TGTGCCTGGAGTCCCGGCCATCACTACGAGCAGTACTTC. Translated: CAWSPGHHYEQYF.

The chain employs TRBV12-3 or TRBV12-4 and TRBJ2-3, with 7 bases fitting TRBD2. V shed 7 bases, J shed 2 bases, and the junction held 15 bases outside the gene matches. The CDR3 is 17 amino acids. CDR3 sequence: CASTVFGLVGDTDTQYF. The CDR3 DNA reads TGTGCCAGCACCGTCTTCGGACTAGTGGGGGACACAGATACGCAGTATTTT.

This clonotype was recorded at least ten times. The chain carries TRBV6-5 and TRBJ2-7; the D gene is possibly TRBD1 (6 bases). CDR1 MNHEY and CDR2 SVGAGI come from the germline V gene. The CDR3 contains 16 residues. Trimming left V 6 bases short and J 2 bases short, with 20 bases between. CDR3 nucleotides: TGTGCCAGCAGCCGGAACAGGGCTGGGGGAACCTACGAGCAGTACTTC. This codes for CASSRNRAGGTYEQYF.

In its sample, this clonotype was seen many times. The genes are TRBV6-5 and TRBJ2-7; D assignment may be TRBD1 or TRBD2 (6 bases each). V was cut by 6 bases and J by 7 bases, with 19 bases left in between. Germline V gene lookup returns CDR1 MNHEY and CDR2 SVGAGI. The length of the CDR3 is 14 residues. The CDR3 DNA reads as TGTGCCAGCAGCCCTCAATGGGGGGCTGGGGAGCAGTACTTC. Its protein product is CASSPQWGAGEQYF.

The CDR3 loop reads CASSESMSETQYF. The CDR3 DNA is TGTGCCAGCAGCGAGAGTATGAGTGAGACCCAGTACTTC. The rearrangement joins TRBV7-3 to TRBJ2-5; no reliable D call. V lost 5 bases and J 5 bases, leaving 12 bases between the germline ends. This CDR3 has 13 residues. The germline gives CDR1 SGHTA, CDR2 FQGTGA.

This clonotype came up many times. The chain combines TRBV5-1 with TRBJ2-1; D not certain. Trimming cost V 5 bases and J 6 bases, with 15 bases left between them. This CDR3 comprises 14 residues. Germline V gene lookup returns CDR1 SGHRS and CDR2 YFSETQ. CDR3 protein: CASRGEVGSNEQFF. The CDR3 DNA is TGCGCCAGCAGAGGAGAAGTAGGTTCCAATGAGCAGTTCTTC.

Only a few counts were recorded for this clonotype. For the CDR3, the DNA is TGTGCCAGCAGCTTAGTACAGGGAGAGAACATTCAGTACTTC. Amino acid sequence: CASSLVQGENIQYF. The J gene is TRBJ2-4, the V gene TRBV7-2; weak D call: TRBD1 (6 bases). V lost 1 base, J lost 7 bases, and 11 bases lay in between. CDR1 and CDR2 from the germline V gene are SGHTA and FQGNSA. This CDR3 is built from 14 residues.

J is TRBJ2-3 and V is TRBV2, with a weak D call TRBD2 (6 bases). Trimming shortened V by 8 bases and J by 8 bases, and 11 bases separated the two germline ends. Germline values: CDR1 SNHLY, CDR2 FYNNEI. This CDR3 has 11 amino acids. CDR3 protein: CASRLGVTQYF. CDR3 sequence (DNA): TGTGCCAGCCGACTAGGGGTTACGCAGTATTTT.

This clonotype was observed a handful of times. V is TRBV5-5 and J is TRBJ2-1, with TRBD2 matching 10 bases. The CDR3 contains 17 residues. The V and J ends lost 2 bases and 4 bases, in that order; junction bases with no gene match: 9. The germline gives CDR1 SGHKS, CDR2 YYEKEE (reference sequence). The CDR3 nucleotides read TGTGCCAGCAGCTTTACCTCAGCGGGGGGGCAATACAATGAGCAGTTCTTC. This translates into CASSFTSAGGQYNEQFF. Based on the CDR3 plus reference TRBV5-5 and TRBJ2-1, the full variable domain is DAGVTQSPTHLIKTRGQQVTLRCSPISGHKSVSWYQQVLGQGPQFIFQYYEKEERGRGNFPDRFSARQFPNYSSELNVNALLLGDSALYLCASSFTSAGGQYNEQFFGPGTRLTVL.

In this sample, this clonotype turned up many times. The chain recombines TRBV24-1 with TRBJ2-5; D is tentatively TRBD1 or TRBD2 (5 bases each). CDR1 KGHDR and CDR2 SFDVKD come from the germline V gene. This CDR3 is 13 amino acids long. Trimming took off 7 bases at V and 1 base at J, with 9 bases between the two ends. CDR3 residues: CATSRDLQETQYF. The CDR3 DNA is TGTGCCACCAGCCGGGACCTCCAAGAGACCCAGTACTTC.

The chain is built from TRBV4-3 and TRBJ2-3, with 13 nucleotides matching TRBD2. This CDR3 is built from 18 residues. CDR1 and CDR2 (germline): LGHNA, YSLEER. Losses at the gene ends were 0 bases for V and 8 bases for J; bases not matched to a gene: 11. In DNA, the CDR3 is TGCGCCAGCAGCCAAGATCCTGGACTAGCGGGAGCGGGTGGTACGCAGTATTTT. Translating it yields CASSQDPGLAGAGGTQYF.

Only a few counts were recorded for this clonotype. This chain connects TRBV27 to TRBJ2-3, with a possible D match to TRBD2 (7 bases). The CDR3 runs 17 residues. V lost 4 bases, J lost 3 bases, and 20 bases lay in between. CDR1 MNHEY and CDR2 SMNVEV come from the germline V gene (reference sequence). Written as DNA, the CDR3 is TGTGCCAGCAGTTGGGGGGCTAGCGGTCCCGCTACAGATACGCAGTATTTT. Protein: CASSWGASGPATDTQYF.

This clonotype was seen repeatedly, ten times or more. The V and J genes are TRBV29-1 and TRBJ2-7, with 9 bases matching TRBD2. Trimming removed 1 base from V and 4 bases from J; junction bases left unmatched: 2. The germline V gene has CDR1 SQVTM and CDR2 ANQGSEA. The CDR3 covers 13 residues. The CDR3 DNA reads as TGCAGCGTTGAAGGTAGCGGGAGATACGAGCAGTACTTC. Residues: CSVEGSGRYEQYF.

This clonotype came up a few times. V is TRBV7-7 and J is TRBJ2-5; possibly TRBD2 for D (6 bases). Trimming removed 1 base at V and 5 bases at J, with 14 bases between. CDR1 and CDR2 (germline): SSHAT, FNYEAQ (reference sequence). CDR3 length equals 15 residues. The CDR3 sequence: CASSLVRGSMETQYF. The CDR3 DNA is TGTGCCAGCAGCTTAGTACGGGGGAGCATGGAGACCCAGTACTTC.

The genes are TRBV12-3 or TRBV12-4 and TRBJ1-6; 7 bases match TRBD1. Trimming cost V 5 bases and J 9 bases; bases outside gene matches: 10. This CDR3 is built from 15 residues. DNA for the CDR3: TGTGCCAGCAGTCCGAGACAGGGTACTAGTTCACCCCTCCACTTT. Protein: CASSPRQGTSSPLHF.